This entry lists 11 T cell receptor beta chains sequenced from one sample in a study of blood T cell repertoires in COVID-19. The table came from immunoSEQ multiplex PCR; TCRdb's copy has only in-frame clones and leaves some out. Among approximately 170,000 clones listed, around nine tenths were seen once. The sample consisted of peripheral blood. The receptor set was obtained from an older man with acute or convalescent COVID-19.

The chain recombines TRBV3-1 (or the pseudogene TRBV3-2) with TRBJ1-1, with TRBD1 matching 8 bases. Per germline, CDR1 LGHDT and CDR2 YNNKEL (reference sequence). CDR3 length: 15 amino acids. V was clipped by 2 bases and J by 1 base; unmatched bases: 3. CDR3 DNA: TGTGCCAGCAGCCAATGGGACAGGTCGAACACTGAAGCTTTCTTT. This gives the protein CASSQWDRSNTEAFF.

The chain employs TRBV2 and TRBJ1-6; TRBD1 is a possible D gene (6 bases). Trimming took off 3 bases at V and 6 bases at J, with 9 bases between the two ends. The germline V gene has CDR1 SNHLY and CDR2 FYNNEI. CDR3 length: 14 residues. The CDR3 bases are TGTGCCAGCAGTGAGGGGGCAGGTAATTCACCCCTCCACTTT. Its translation: CASSEGAGNSPLHF.

The rearrangement links TRBV5-1 to TRBJ2-7, with 9 positions matching TRBD2. CDR1 and CDR2 from the germline V gene are SGHRS and YFSETQ. This CDR3 is built from 14 residues. V was pared by 3 bases and J by 5 bases, with 6 bases of the junction left unmatched. CDR3 bases: TGCGCCAGCAGCTCCTTAGCGGGAGAGGACGAGCAGTACTTC. Residues: CASSSLAGEDEQYF.

The chain combines TRBV7-9 with TRBJ2-2; 7 nucleotides agree with TRBD2. The V gene's germline CDR1 is SEHNR and CDR2 FQNEAQ (reference sequence). The CDR3 extends over 13 amino acids. V was pared by 11 bases and J by 5 bases, with 8 bases of the junction left unmatched. CDR3 sequence reads: CARPSGLTGELFF. CDR3 nucleotide sequence: TGTGCCCGCCCTAGCGGCCTTACCGGGGAGCTGTTTTTT. The whole variable domain, filled in from reference TRBV7-9 and TRBJ2-2, reads DTGVSQNPRHKITKRGQNVTFRCDPISEHNRLYWYRQTLGQGPEFLTYFQNEAQLEKSRLLSDRFSAERPKGSFSTLEIQRTEQGDSAMYLCARPSGLTGELFFGEGSRLTVL.

This clone has just a few counts. The rearrangement joins TRBV6-1 to TRBJ2-1, with a weak D call TRBD2 (6 bases). Germline loops: CDR1 MNHNS, CDR2 SASEGT. Trimming removed 0 bases from V and 0 bases from J, with 12 bases in between. The CDR3 is 17 residues long. CDR3 loop: CASSEAITGSSYNEQFF. CDR3 DNA: TGTGCCAGCAGTGAAGCGATCACCGGGAGCTCCTACAATGAGCAGTTCTTC.

The chain carries TRBV9 and TRBJ1-1, with TRBD1 identical over 7 bases. Germline V gene sequence: CDR1 SGDLS, CDR2 YYNGEE. The CDR3 totals 15 residues. Trimming at V came to 3 bases and at J to 0 bases, leaving 5 bases not matched to a gene. The DNA of the CDR3 is TGTGCCAGCAGCGGAGGGGGCGCGGTGAACACTGAAGCTTTCTTT. It is translated as CASSGGGAVNTEAFF.

This chain joins TRBV15 and TRBJ2-3; 7 bases match TRBD2. This CDR3 spans 15 amino acids. V trimming: 3 bases; J trimming: 3 bases; junction bases outside the gene matches: 6. The germline V gene encodes CDR1 LNHNV and CDR2 YYDKDF (reference sequence). DNA for the CDR3: TGTGCCACCAGCAGGATGCTAGCGGCGACAGATACGCAGTATTTT. Translating gives CATSRMLAATDTQYF. Combining the CDR3 with reference TRBV15 and TRBJ2-3 gives the whole variable domain DAMVIQNPRYQVTQFGKPVTLSCSQTLNHNVMYWYQQKSSQAPKLLFHYYDKDFNNEADTPDNFQSRRPNTSFCFLDIRSPGLGDTAMYLCATSRMLAATDTQYFGPGTRLTVL.

This chain links TRBV3-1 (or the pseudogene TRBV3-2) with TRBJ1-1, with 8 bases identical to TRBD1. The germline gives CDR1 LGHDT, CDR2 YNNKEL (reference sequence). The V and J ends lost 1 base and 6 bases, in that order; junction bases with no gene match: 4. This CDR3 region has 14 residues. CDR3 loop: CASSQGTGRAEAFF. CDR3 nucleotide sequence: TGTGCCAGCAGCCAAGGGACAGGGCGGGCTGAAGCTTTCTTT.

Written as DNA, the CDR3 is TGTGCCAGTAAGCGAATAGGGGAGGGTCAGCCCCAGCATTTT. This translates into CASKRIGEGQPQHF. The V gene is TRBV19, the J gene TRBJ1-5, with D perhaps TRBD1 (5 bases). The V gene's germline CDR1 is LNHDA and CDR2 SQIVND (reference sequence). The CDR3 loop spans 14 amino acids. Trimming took off 7 bases at V and 6 bases at J, with 16 bases between the two ends.

The CDR3 DNA reads TGCGCCAGCAGCTTGGAGAACGGGTTTGAGCAGTTCTTC. This encodes CASSLENGFEQFF. The rearrangement links TRBV5-1 to TRBJ2-1; D is unclear. The V and J ends lost 0 bases and 9 bases respectively, with 10 bases between them. CDR1 and CDR2 from the germline V gene are SGHRS and YFSETQ. This CDR3 has 13 amino acids.

The gene calls are TRBV3-1 (or the pseudogene TRBV3-2) and TRBJ2-1, with 7 positions matching TRBD1. This CDR3 has 14 residues. Per the germline V gene, CDR1 is LGHDT and CDR2 is YNNKEL (reference sequence). The junction had 3 bases not matched to a gene; V was cut back by 1 base and J by 6 bases. The CDR3 sequence is CASSQAGTANEQFF. DNA of the CDR3: TGTGCCAGCAGCCAAGCCGGGACAGCCAATGAGCAGTTCTTC.